The 14 T cell receptor beta chains below were found in one sample sequenced in a study of shared T cell receptors in the human thymus. Some clones are missing from TCRdb's copy, which holds only in-frame ones; the method was immunoSEQ multiplex PCR. The data contain hundreds of thousands of clones, around 87% of them singletons. The same specimen was also included in a second study, on human thymus T cells.

Sequencing input: thymocytes. The receptor source for this set is a boy younger than two with a congenital heart defect.

The rearrangement links TRBV4-2 to TRBJ1-2; no firm D call. V lost 1 base and J 0 bases, leaving 6 bases between the germline ends. Germline loops: CDR1 LGHNA, CDR2 YNFKEQ. The CDR3 totals 14 residues. In nucleotides, the CDR3 is TGTGCCAGCAGCCAAGCTACGGCTAACTATGGCTACACCTTC. Protein product: CASSQATANYGYTF.

The chain recombines TRBV6-5 with TRBJ2-1, with 13 positions matching TRBD2. Trimming cost V 6 bases and J 2 bases; bases outside gene matches: 1. The CDR3 has 15 residues. CDR1 is MNHEY, CDR2 SVGAGI, per germline. The DNA for the CDR3 is TGTGCCAGCAGGGGGACTAGCGGGGCCTACAATGAGCAGTTCTTC. Translated: CASRGTSGAYNEQFF.

This chain links TRBV5-1 with TRBJ2-5; 10 bases are shared with TRBD2. Germline trimming cut 3 bases from V and 2 bases from J; bases unmatched to any gene: 10. This CDR3 comprises 17 residues. Germline CDR1 SGHRS, CDR2 YFSETQ. As DNA, the CDR3 is TGCGCCAGCAGCTCCCGGGATAGCGGGGGGCAACAAGAGACCCAGTACTTC. Translated: CASSSRDSGGQQETQYF.

In its sample, this clone was seen once. The V gene is TRBV19, the J gene TRBJ2-5, with D tentatively TRBD2 (6 bases). Per germline, CDR1 LNHDA and CDR2 SQIVND (reference sequence). The CDR3 covers 14 residues. The V end was cut by 10 bases, the J end by 2 bases, with 17 bases between. This CDR3 is CATACGEEQETQYF. CDR3 coding DNA: TGTGCCACCGCCTGTGGGGAGGAGCAAGAGACCCAGTACTTC.

The V and J genes are TRBV10-1 and TRBJ2-7; the match to TRBD1 covers 7 bases. J was trimmed by 0 bases and V by 7 bases; bases with no gene match: 6. The CDR3 spans 14 residues. The germline CDR1 and CDR2 sequences are WNHNN and SYGVQD (reference sequence). CDR3 DNA: TGCGCCAGCACAGACAGGGAAAGCTCCTACGAGCAGTACTTC. Translated, it gives CASTDRESSYEQYF.

The CDR3 sequence is CASSFGGGYEQYF. CDR3 sequence (DNA): TGTGCCAGCAGCTTCGGGGGAGGCTACGAGCAGTACTTC. The V and J genes are TRBV5-6 and TRBJ2-7; D perhaps matches TRBD2 (6 bases). This CDR3 comprises 13 residues. V gave up 2 bases and J gave up 3 bases, with 9 bases separating them. CDR1 and CDR2 (germline): SGHDT, YYEEEE.

The genes are TRBV7-9 and TRBJ1-4, with 7 bases lining up with TRBD1. Germline CDR1 and CDR2: SEHNR and FQNEAQ (reference sequence). Trimming cost V 1 base and J 4 bases; bases outside gene matches: 9. CDR3 length: 17 amino acids. Here the CDR3 reads CASSLVISGQLNEKLFF. The CDR3 DNA reads TGTGCCAGCAGCTTAGTTATATCGGGACAGCTTAATGAAAAACTGTTTTTT. The variable domain in full, with the rest retrieved from reference TRBV7-9 and TRBJ1-4, is DTGVSQNPRHKITKRGQNVTFRCDPISEHNRLYWYRQTLGQGPEFLTYFQNEAQLEKSRLLSDRFSAERPKGSFSTLEIQRTEQGDSAMYLCASSLVISGQLNEKLFFGSGTQLSVL.

This clone occurred a few times. The V call is TRBV4-2, the J call TRBJ2-7, with a possible D match to TRBD1 (5 bases). Germline CDR1 and CDR2: LGHNA and YNFKEQ. V was trimmed by 0 bases and J by 2 bases, leaving 11 bases between them. CDR3 length: 15 residues. CDR3 nucleotide sequence: TGTGCCAGCAGCCAAGATTCCAGGGTCCCCTACGAGCAGTACTTC. Encoded protein: CASSQDSRVPYEQYF.

The J gene is TRBJ1-3, the V gene TRBV18, with 8 bases identical to TRBD1. CDR1 is KGHSH, CDR2 LQKENI, per germline. The CDR3 extends over 18 amino acids. J gave up 0 bases and V 0 bases, and 7 bases lay outside the gene matches. In DNA, the CDR3 is TGTGCCAGCTCACCACCTGGACAGGGCCGGAGCTCTGGAAACACCATATATTTT. Translation: CASSPPGQGRSSGNTIYF.

The chain employs TRBV5-4 and TRBJ1-6, with unresolved D. The ends were cut back, 0 bases at V and 0 bases at J, with 10 bases in the middle. The CDR3 has 17 amino acids. Germline-derived CDR1 and CDR2 are SGHNT and YYREEE (reference sequence). The chain's CDR3 is CASSLDPGSSYNSPLHF. In nucleotides, the CDR3 is TGTGCCAGCAGCTTGGACCCTGGCAGCTCCTATAATTCACCCCTCCACTTT.

The chain links TRBV4-3 to TRBJ2-1, with 9 bases aligning to TRBD2. V lost 3 bases, J lost 7 bases, and 4 bases stayed unmatched. Germline V gene lookup returns CDR1 LGHNA and CDR2 YSLEER. The CDR3 loop spans 14 amino acids. CDR3 region: CASSQTSGPNEQFF. In DNA, the CDR3 is TGCGCCAGCAGCCAGACTAGCGGTCCAAATGAGCAGTTCTTC.

The chain couples TRBV2 to TRBJ2-2; D may be TRBD1 (5 bases). The V gene's germline CDR1 is SNHLY and CDR2 FYNNEI. Trimming cost V 3 bases and J 4 bases, with 12 bases left between them. This CDR3 is built from 15 residues. CDR3 nucleotides: TGTGCCAGCAGTGATGTCAGGGTTCTCACCGGGGAGCTGTTTTTT. It translates to CASSDVRVLTGELFF. The variable domain in full, completed from reference TRBV2 and TRBJ2-2, reads EPEVTQTPSHQVTQMGQEVILRCVPISNHLYFYWYRQILGQKVEFLVSFYNNEISEKSEIFDDQFSVERPDGSNFTLKIRSTKLEDSAMYFCASSDVRVLTGELFFGEGSRLTVL.

This chain links TRBV5-5 with TRBJ1-6; possible D gene TRBD1, 6 bases. Trimming took 5 bases from V and 7 from J, leaving 13 bases between them. Germline CDR1 reads SGHKS; CDR2 reads YYEKEE (reference sequence). The CDR3 spans 14 residues. The CDR3 region has the DNA TGTGCCAGCAGACAGGGACCGGAGAATTCACCCCTCCACTTT. Encoded protein: CASRQGPENSPLHF.

The rearrangement joins TRBV12-5 to TRBJ2-7, with D tentatively TRBD1 (5 bases). Trimming took off 5 bases at V and 0 bases at J, with 14 bases between the two ends. The CDR3 has 15 amino acids. Germline V gene lookup returns CDR1 LGHNT and CDR2 FRNRAP. Here the CDR3 reads CASGTTAEFSYEQYF. The CDR3 bases are TGTGCTAGTGGTACGACAGCAGAGTTCTCCTACGAGCAGTACTTC. Based on the CDR3 plus reference TRBV12-5 and TRBJ2-7, the full variable domain is DARVTQTPRHKVTEMGQEVTMRCQPILGHNTVFWYRQTMMQGLELLAYFRNRAPLDDSGMPKDRFSAEMPDATLATLKIQPSEPRDSAVYFCASGTTAEFSYEQYFGPGTRLTVT.